Each of the 9 T cell receptor beta chains below was sequenced from the same sample in a study of cytotoxic CD8 clonotypes in ibrutinib-treated CLL. Some clones are missing from TCRdb's copy, which holds only in-frame ones; the method was immunoSEQ multiplex PCR. The sample has hundreds of thousands of clones, 60% to 75% seen once. This specimen was PBMCs, taken after 24 months of ibrutinib treatment. Receptors were obtained from a human donor with chronic lymphocytic leukemia.

This clone was seen once. A read error may produce the germline difference seen at one junction end. Within the sample, other DNA sequences also encode this same CDR3. This sequence joins TRBV14 and TRBJ2-7, with 8 bases matching TRBD1. This CDR3 comprises 14 residues. Germline V gives CDR1 SGHDN, CDR2 FVKESK. DNA of the CDR3: TGTGCCAGCAGCCGGACAGGGAGATCCTATGAGCAGTACTTC. It translates to CASSRTGRSYEQYF. Full variable domain (remainder filled in from reference TRBV14 and TRBJ2-7): EAGVTQFPSHSVIEKGQTVTLRCDPISGHDNLYWYRRVMGKEIKFLLHFVKESKQDESGMPNNRFLAERTGGTYSTLKVQPAELEDSGVYFCASSRTGRSYEQYFGPGTRLTVT.

V gene TRBV7-8 combines with J gene TRBJ2-7; D is perhaps TRBD1 (6 bases). V gave up 0 bases and J gave up 4 bases, with 10 bases separating them. Germline CDR1 reads SGHVS; CDR2 reads FQNEAQ. This CDR3 contains 14 residues. The CDR3 bases are TGTGCCAGCAGCTTAGCCCAGGGGTTATACGAGCAGTACTTC. Amino acids: CASSLAQGLYEQYF.

The V call is TRBV11-2, the J call TRBJ2-3, with D perhaps matching TRBD2 (5 bases). The V and J ends lost 1 base and 3 bases respectively, with 8 bases between them. The length of the CDR3 is 14 residues. Germline V gives CDR1 SGHAT, CDR2 FQNNGV. In DNA form, the CDR3 reads TGTGCCAGCAGCTTAGTTCGGGGAACAGATACGCAGTATTTT. It specifies CASSLVRGTDTQYF.

J is TRBJ2-7 and V is TRBV30, with 9 bases fitting TRBD1. This CDR3 contains 12 residues. Trimming removed 5 bases from V and 1 base from J; junction bases left unmatched: 0. The V gene's germline CDR1 is GTSNPN and CDR2 SVGIG (reference sequence). The CDR3 nucleotides read TGTGCCTGGGGACAGGGGTCCTACGAGCAGTACTTC. The encoded protein is CAWGQGSYEQYF.

This chain links TRBV30 with TRBJ1-2, with TRBD1 as a possible D gene (5 bases). The V end lost 0 bases, the J end lost 12 bases, and 14 bases lay between the germline ends. Germline V CDR1 and CDR2: GTSNPN, SVGIG (reference sequence). CDR3 length: 12 amino acids. DNA of the CDR3: TGTGCCTGGAGTGTAGGGGTCACTAGACACACCTTC. This gives the protein CAWSVGVTRHTF.

V and J are TRBV29-1 and TRBJ2-1, with 9 bases aligning to TRBD1. This CDR3 is 15 amino acids long. Germline CDR1 SQVTM, CDR2 ANQGSEA. With 4 bases clipped from V and 4 bases from J, the junction kept 8 bases outside the gene matches. CDR3 DNA: TGCAGCGTTGCTCGGATAGGACAGGGGTACAATGAGCAGTTCTTC. Protein: CSVARIGQGYNEQFF.

This clone was recorded a few times. The V call is TRBV28, the J call TRBJ2-7, with no clear D. The CDR3 has 15 residues. Trimming took off 2 bases at V and 0 bases at J, with 11 bases between the two ends. Germline V gene lookup returns CDR1 MDHEN and CDR2 SYDVKM. CDR3 region: CASSLPQPGSYEQYF. In nucleotides, the CDR3 is TGTGCCAGCAGTTTACCCCAACCGGGCTCCTACGAGCAGTACTTC.

This clone was counted a single time. The gene calls are TRBV28 and TRBJ2-5; possibly TRBD1 for D (6 bases). The germline V and J ends were trimmed by 5 bases and 5 bases, with 15 bases remaining between them. The CDR3 spans 14 residues. Germline V gene data show CDR1 as MDHEN and CDR2 as SYDVKM. The CDR3 DNA sequence: TGTGCCAGCAGTCCCCCAGGGGCGGAGGAGACCCAGTACTTC. It translates to CASSPPGAEETQYF.

The chain is built from TRBV6-5 and TRBJ1-5; TRBD1 is a possible D gene (5 bases). Deletions cut 8 bases from V and 1 base from J, with 15 bases between. Germline CDR1 MNHEY, CDR2 SVGAGI. This CDR3 spans 15 amino acids. CDR3 DNA sequence: TGTGCCAGCGCCGCGGGGGGAGGCAGCAATCAGCCCCAGCATTTT. Protein: CASAAGGGSNQPQHF.